This T cell receptor (beta chain) was sequenced for a study of T cell responses to AZD1222 COVID-19 vaccine. Study observations and caveats: Spike-specific TCR breadth and depth both grew after two AZD1222 doses. Clonal diversity may have been underestimated in mostly white British donors. Per reports, nearly half of all spike-specific TCRs target regions that are unmutated in variants. Just a handful of AZD1222 recipients tested seropositive at baseline.

Turning to this clone: Its antigen is not known.

Sequencing used immunoSEQ multiplex PCR; TCRdb keeps in-frame clones, though not all of them. This table has 140,000 to 150,000 clones, just under 95% appearing once. CDR3 length equals 12 residues. The V end lost 2 bases, the J end lost 5 bases, and 7 bases lay between the germline ends. Sample: peripheral blood, taken after recovery from COVID-19. The sequence derives from an adult who had recovered from COVID-19. The rearrangement links TRBV12-3 or TRBV12-4 to TRBJ2-7, with D uncertain. The CDR3 nucleotides read TGTGCCAGCAGTTTAAACGAGAACGAGCAGTACTTC. The encoded protein is CASSLNENEQYF.